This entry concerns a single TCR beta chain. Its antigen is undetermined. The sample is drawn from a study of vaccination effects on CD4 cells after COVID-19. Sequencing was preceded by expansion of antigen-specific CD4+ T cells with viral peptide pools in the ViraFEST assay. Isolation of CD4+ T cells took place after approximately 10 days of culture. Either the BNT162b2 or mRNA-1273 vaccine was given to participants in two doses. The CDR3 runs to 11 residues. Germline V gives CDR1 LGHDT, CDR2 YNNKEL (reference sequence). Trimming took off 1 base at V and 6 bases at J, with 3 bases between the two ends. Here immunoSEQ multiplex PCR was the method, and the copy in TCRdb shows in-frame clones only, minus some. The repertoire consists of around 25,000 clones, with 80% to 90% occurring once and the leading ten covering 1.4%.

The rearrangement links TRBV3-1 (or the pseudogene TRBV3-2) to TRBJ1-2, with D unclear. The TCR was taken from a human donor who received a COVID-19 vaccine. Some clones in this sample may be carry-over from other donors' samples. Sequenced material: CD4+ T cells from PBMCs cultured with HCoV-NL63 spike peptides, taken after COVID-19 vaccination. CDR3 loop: CASSQGDGYTF. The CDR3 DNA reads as TGTGCCAGCAGCCAAGGGGATGGCTACACCTTC.